The rows below give T cell receptor beta chains drawn from one sample of a study of T cell clusters in autoimmune cytopenias. TCRdb derives one entry per CDR3 protein from the multiplex PCR reads, leaving out DNA. The table gives a few thousand distinct CDR3 sequences; the top ten clones make up 70% of it. These data were also reused for a study on T cell repertoires in aging, cancer and after chemotherapy.

The material sequenced was peripheral blood. The source is a human donor in good health. Each CDR3 is given with its conserved first and last residue. Each record gives: J gene, clone size, V gene, CDR3 protein. The listing skips clone size in some rows; elsewhere it reads once, few, many or a size class.

TRBJ1-4,-,TRBV29-1,CSVEARGHNEKLFF
TRBJ1-3,-,TRBV7-2,CASSVSVLGNTIYF
TRBJ1-6,-,TRBV12-3/TRBV12-4,CASSQDYNSPLHF
TRBJ2-7,-,TRBV19,CASSRGGQGYEQYF
TRBJ2-1,-,TRBV6-5,CASSYQNPYSYNEQFF
TRBJ2-7,-,TRBV20-1,CSASIQEYEQYF
TRBJ2-6,medium-sized,TRBV6-2/TRBV6-3,CASSYKDSGANVLTF
TRBJ1-1,medium-sized,TRBV29-1,CSAGTGRTEAFF
TRBJ2-6,medium-sized,TRBV15,CATSRGLQGSGANVLTF
TRBJ2-7,-,TRBV19,CASSRQGLDYEQYF
TRBJ2-1,-,TRBV25-1,CASSDGTSGVRNEQFF
TRBJ1-2,-,TRBV27,CASSTSRPGQGYGYTF
TRBJ1-5,-,TRBV12-3/TRBV12-4,CASSPTGRSNQPQHF
TRBJ2-3,-,TRBV6-2/TRBV6-3,CASRSSGSWADTQYF
TRBJ2-3,medium-sized,TRBV19,CASSIGAGGDTQYF
TRBJ2-5,-,TRBV5-4,CASSLAGGDQYF